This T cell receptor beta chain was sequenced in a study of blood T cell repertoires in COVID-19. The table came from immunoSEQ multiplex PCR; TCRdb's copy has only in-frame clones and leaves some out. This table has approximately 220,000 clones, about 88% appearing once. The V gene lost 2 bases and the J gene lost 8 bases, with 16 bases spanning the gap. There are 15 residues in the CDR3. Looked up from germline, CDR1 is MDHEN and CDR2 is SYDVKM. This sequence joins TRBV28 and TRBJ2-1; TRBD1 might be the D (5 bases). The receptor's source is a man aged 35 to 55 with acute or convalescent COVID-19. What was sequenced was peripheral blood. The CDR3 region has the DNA TGTGCCAGCAGTTTAAGTGCCCCCCTAGGGGATGAGCAGTTCTTC. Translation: CASSLSAPLGDEQFF.